The 29 T cell receptor beta chains reported below all come from one sample, sequenced in a study of blood T cell repertoires in COVID-19. The method was immunoSEQ multiplex PCR; TCRdb's version includes in-frame clones alone and lacks a portion of them. Of 200,000 to 300,000 clones in the sample, around 81% were seen once. Sequenced input: peripheral blood. Receptors were obtained from a woman in her sixties or seventies with active or convalescent COVID-19.

This chain joins TRBV11-2 and TRBJ2-3; 8 nucleotides align to TRBD1. CDR1 and CDR2 from the germline V gene are SGHAT and FQNNGV. The CDR3 is 16 amino acids. The V gene end was trimmed by 5 bases and the J gene end by 3 bases; junction bases not matched to a gene: 10. CDR3 region: CASSSGTGGWTDTQYF. CDR3 coding DNA: TGTGCCAGCAGCAGTGGAACAGGGGGATGGACAGATACGCAGTATTTT.

This chain uses TRBV19 with TRBJ2-2; TRBD2 might be the D (6 bases). The CDR3 is made up of 15 amino acids. The V end was cut by 6 bases, the J end by 5 bases, with 16 bases between. Germline loops: CDR1 LNHDA, CDR2 SQIVND (reference sequence). The CDR3 here is CASSPRRGGTGELFF. CDR3 in DNA: TGTGCCAGTAGCCCCCGGCGGGGAGGTACCGGGGAGCTGTTTTTT.

The chain couples TRBV5-1 to TRBJ2-7; D remains unclear. The CDR3 loop spans 13 amino acids. Germline V gene sequence: CDR1 SGHRS, CDR2 YFSETQ. V lost 0 bases and J lost 6, with 10 bases in between. DNA of the CDR3: TGCGCCAGCAGCTTGGTTCCCAGATCCGAGCAGTACTTC. This translates into CASSLVPRSEQYF.

The chain joins TRBV6-5 to TRBJ2-2, with D maybe TRBD1 (5 bases). The CDR3 is made up of 16 amino acids. Trimming shortened V by 0 bases and J by 5 bases, and 13 bases separated the two germline ends. Germline CDR1 reads MNHEY; CDR2 reads SVGAGI. The CDR3 sequence: CASSYSLRVGTGELFF. In nucleotides, the CDR3 is TGTGCCAGCAGTTACTCGCTCAGGGTAGGAACCGGGGAGCTGTTTTTT.

This clone was detected only a few times. The CDR3 nucleotides read TGTGCCAGCTCACCTCAACAGGGGGAGAACATGAACACTGAAGCTTTCTTT. Its protein is CASSPQQGENMNTEAFF. The genes are TRBV18 and TRBJ1-1; the match to TRBD1 covers 8 bases. The CDR3 extends over 17 amino acids. Germline CDR1 KGHSH, CDR2 LQKENI. The V segment lost 3 bases and the J segment 0 bases; nucleotides outside the gene matches: 9. Full variable domain (rest looked up from reference TRBV18 and TRBJ1-1): NAGVMQNPRHLVRRRGQEARLRCSPMKGHSHVYWYRQLPEEGLKFMVYLQKENIIDESGMPKERFSAEFPKEGPSILRIQQVVRGDSAAYFCASSPQQGENMNTEAFFGQGTRLTVV.

The chain couples TRBV5-1 to TRBJ2-5, with TRBD2 matching over 8 bases. Germline CDR1 and CDR2: SGHRS and YFSETQ. V lost 2 bases, J lost 3 bases, and 9 bases stayed unmatched. The CDR3 loop spans 16 amino acids. In DNA, the CDR3 is TGCGCCAGCAGCTTACAGTCCGGGGGGGCCAAAGAGACCCAGTACTTC. Protein sequence: CASSLQSGGAKETQYF.

The V gene is TRBV11-2, the J gene TRBJ2-1; D may be TRBD2 (6 bases). CDR3 size: 15 residues. Germline V gene data show CDR1 as SGHAT and CDR2 as FQNNGV. V lost 3 bases, J lost 2 bases, and 11 bases lay in between. CDR3 sequence: CASSFAGNPYNEQFF. The CDR3 DNA reads as TGTGCCAGCAGCTTTGCGGGGAACCCCTACAATGAGCAGTTCTTC.

The chain employs TRBV5-1 and TRBJ2-2, with 9 bases aligning to TRBD2. The ends lost 4 bases at V and 7 bases at J; junction bases unmatched: 11. Germline CDR1 is SGHRS and CDR2 is YFSETQ. The CDR3 loop spans 16 amino acids. The CDR3 sequence: CASSNIAGEGHGELFF. Here the CDR3 DNA reads TGCGCCAGCAGCAATATAGCGGGAGAGGGTCACGGGGAGCTGTTTTTT.

V and J are TRBV6-4 and TRBJ1-5; TRBD1 matches at 8 bases. V gave up 2 bases and J gave up 3 bases; unmatched junction bases: 15. The germline V gene has CDR1 MRHNA and CDR2 SNTAGT. This CDR3 spans 19 amino acids. The chain's CDR3 is CASSDRQGLSRRPNQPQHF. The DNA for the CDR3 is TGTGCCAGCAGTGACCGACAGGGGCTCTCAAGGAGGCCCAATCAGCCCCAGCATTTT.

The chain uses TRBV14 and TRBJ2-1, with 8 positions matching TRBD1. The CDR3 is made up of 17 amino acids. The J segment lost 0 bases and the V segment lost 4 bases, leaving 8 bases of the junction unmatched. The germline gives CDR1 SGHDN, CDR2 FVKESK. CDR3 amino acids: CASSRRTGWSSYNEQFF. DNA for the CDR3: TGTGCCAGCAGCCGGAGGACAGGGTGGAGCTCCTACAATGAGCAGTTCTTC.

This sequence joins TRBV5-1 and TRBJ2-1, with 12 bases lining up with TRBD2. Germline trimming cut 0 bases from V and 1 base from J; bases unmatched to any gene: 5. CDR1 and CDR2 from the germline V gene are SGHRS and YFSETQ. This CDR3 has 18 residues. The CDR3 reads CASSLASGRAGSYNEQFF. CDR3 DNA: TGCGCCAGCAGCTTGGCTAGCGGGAGGGCCGGTTCCTACAATGAGCAGTTCTTC.

The chain couples TRBV24-1 to TRBJ2-5, with a tentative D call TRBD2 (6 bases). Germline assignment: CDR1 KGHDR and CDR2 SFDVKD. The CDR3 is 14 amino acids. The V and J ends lost 4 bases and 5 bases respectively, with 13 bases between them. The CDR3 DNA is TGTGCCACCAGTGACCCAAGGAGGGGTGAGACCCAGTACTTC. It is translated as CATSDPRRGETQYF.

CDR3 loop: CASSNGGRETQYF. Written as DNA, the CDR3 is TGTGCCAGCAGCAACGGGGGGCGGGAGACCCAGTACTTC. This chain connects TRBV11-2 to TRBJ2-5, with D tentatively TRBD2 (7 bases). V was clipped by 5 bases and J by 5 bases, with 12 bases between them. Germline-derived CDR1 and CDR2 are SGHAT and FQNNGV. The CDR3 spans 13 residues.

This clone has a single count. The J gene is TRBJ2-1, the V gene TRBV5-1; maybe TRBD1 (6 bases). The CDR3 covers 14 residues. Germline V gene sequence: CDR1 SGHRS, CDR2 YFSETQ. V was pared by 4 bases and J by 7 bases, with 15 bases between. The CDR3, as DNA: TGCGCCAGCAGCGATGGACAGTTCCGGAATGAGCAGTTCTTC. Translated, it gives CASSDGQFRNEQFF.

The V gene is TRBV5-4, the J gene TRBJ2-2, with D possibly matching TRBD2 (5 bases). Deletions cut 3 bases from V and 0 bases from J, with 12 bases between. This CDR3 region has 16 residues. The germline gives CDR1 SGHNT, CDR2 YYREEE (reference sequence). DNA for the CDR3: TGTGCCAGCAGCTCACCCAAAGCGGCGAACACCGGGGAGCTGTTTTTT. Its protein is CASSSPKAANTGELFF.

To note about this clone: In the same sample, other DNA sequences code for this CDR3. The genes are TRBV6-6 and TRBJ1-1; D unclear. V was pared by 4 bases and J by 1 base, with 7 bases between. CDR1 and CDR2 (germline): MNHNY, SVGAGI (reference sequence). This CDR3 contains 13 residues. The CDR3 loop is CASSFPGNTEAFF. The CDR3 DNA follows: TGTGCCAGCAGTTTTCCGGGGAACACTGAAGCTTTCTTT.

The rearrangement joins TRBV2 to TRBJ2-1, with 8 bases that match TRBD2. Germline loops: CDR1 SNHLY, CDR2 FYNNEI. The length of the CDR3 is 15 residues. The V gene end was trimmed by 4 bases and the J gene end by 8 bases; junction bases not matched to a gene: 10. CDR3 residues: CASSAPAGASDEQFF. The DNA for the CDR3 is TGTGCCAGCAGTGCTCCAGCGGGAGCGTCGGATGAGCAGTTCTTC.

The chain is built from TRBV7-6 and TRBJ2-1; TRBD2 matches at 11 bases. The germline V gene has CDR1 SGHVS and CDR2 FNYEAQ. The CDR3 has 16 residues. The junction had 10 bases not matched to a gene; V was cut back by 2 bases and J by 10 bases. The CDR3 protein is CASSLSLAGGWMEQFF. CDR3 DNA: TGTGCCAGCAGCTTAAGTCTAGCGGGGGGTTGGATGGAGCAGTTCTTC. Supplemented by reference TRBV7-6 and TRBJ2-1, the full variable domain reads GAGVSQSPRYKVTKRGQDVALRCDPISGHVSLYWYRQALGQGPEFLTYFNYEAQQDKSGLPNDRFSAERPEGSISTLTIQRTEQRDSAMYRCASSLSLAGGWMEQFFGPGTRLTVL.

The V gene is TRBV9, the J gene TRBJ2-2; 7 nucleotides match TRBD2. Looked up from germline, CDR1 is SGDLS and CDR2 is YYNGEE. V trimming: 3 bases; J trimming: 5 bases; junction bases outside the gene matches: 7. The CDR3 is 15 residues long. The CDR3 sequence: CASSESGTGTGELFF. The CDR3 DNA sequence: TGTGCCAGCAGCGAAAGCGGGACGGGAACCGGGGAGCTGTTTTTT.

V usage is TRBV6-6 and J usage is TRBJ1-1; D call uncertain. V lost 10 bases to trimming and J lost 3 bases, with 18 bases between them. This CDR3 has 14 residues. Per the germline V gene, CDR1 is MNHNY and CDR2 is SVGAGI (reference sequence). The CDR3 loop is CAIRGGDGYTEAFF. CDR3 bases: TGTGCCATCCGCGGTGGAGATGGGTACACTGAAGCTTTCTTT.

This chain connects TRBV3-1 (or the pseudogene TRBV3-2) to TRBJ2-2; no clear D. Germline V gene sequence: CDR1 LGHDT, CDR2 YNNKEL (reference sequence). The CDR3 consists of 15 residues. Trimming removed 7 bases from V and 0 bases from J, with 12 bases in between. The CDR3 here is CASNPRHANTGELFF. CDR3 coding DNA: TGTGCCAGCAATCCCAGGCACGCGAACACCGGGGAGCTGTTTTTT.

In its sample, this clone was seen once. The V gene is TRBV28, the J gene TRBJ1-5; a weak D match, TRBD1 (6 bases). Germline CDR1 MDHEN, CDR2 SYDVKM. The CDR3 loop spans 16 amino acids. Trimming took off 5 bases at V and 3 bases at J, with 17 bases between the two ends. CDR3: CASSPREGGPNQPQHF. CDR3 coding DNA: TGTGCCAGCAGTCCCCGGGAGGGGGGGCCCAATCAGCCCCAGCATTTT. Full variable domain (outside the CDR3, taken from reference TRBV28 and TRBJ1-5): DVKVTQSSRYLVKRTGEKVFLECVQDMDHENMFWYRQDPGLGLRLIYFSYDVKMKEKGDIPEGYSVSREKKERFSLILESASTNQTSMYLCASSPREGGPNQPQHFGDGTRLSIL.

The chain couples TRBV25-1 to TRBJ1-1, with a possible D match to TRBD1 (5 bases). Germline loops: CDR1 MGHDK, CDR2 SYGVNS. With 1 base removed from V and 1 base from J, the gap between germline ends came to 10 bases. This CDR3 is built from 15 residues. Here the CDR3 reads CASSEWGRANTEAFF. As DNA, the CDR3 is TGTGCCAGCAGTGAATGGGGCAGGGCGAACACTGAAGCTTTCTTT.

The chain recombines TRBV7-9 with TRBJ2-1, with 8 bases aligning to TRBD1. CDR1 SEHNR and CDR2 FQNEAQ come from the germline V gene (reference sequence). The V and J ends lost 3 bases and 8 bases, in that order; junction bases with no gene match: 9. This CDR3 has 15 amino acids. DNA of the CDR3: TGTGCCAGCAGCTTCTCAGCAGGGGGCCTGGATGAGCAGTTCTTC. As protein: CASSFSAGGLDEQFF. Full variable domain (outside the CDR3, taken from reference TRBV7-9 and TRBJ2-1): DTGVSQNPRHKITKRGQNVTFRCDPISEHNRLYWYRQTLGQGPEFLTYFQNEAQLEKSRLLSDRFSAERPKGSFSTLEIQRTEQGDSAMYLCASSFSAGGLDEQFFGPGTRLTVL.

This clone was detected only once. The CDR3, as DNA: TGTGCCAGCAGCTTAGGGGTGGGGGGAATGAACACTGAAGCTTTCTTT. This sequence encodes CASSLGVGGMNTEAFF. The chain uses TRBV7-8 and TRBJ1-1; D perhaps matches TRBD1 (5 bases). CDR1 and CDR2 from the germline V gene are SGHVS and FQNEAQ. CDR3 size: 16 residues. V was pared by 1 base and J by 0 bases, with 12 bases between.

J is TRBJ1-1 and V is TRBV6-6, with 9 bases lining up with TRBD1. Germline V gene lookup returns CDR1 MNHNY and CDR2 SVGAGI (reference sequence). V dropped 2 bases and J dropped 0; count of bases not matched to a gene: 1. There are 15 residues in the CDR3. This CDR3 reads CASSYGTGLNTEAFF. The CDR3 DNA is TGTGCCAGCAGTTACGGGACAGGGCTGAACACTGAAGCTTTCTTT.

V usage is TRBV3-1 (or the pseudogene TRBV3-2) and J usage is TRBJ2-1, with TRBD2 matching over 8 bases. Germline V gives CDR1 LGHDT, CDR2 YNNKEL (reference sequence). This CDR3 contains 12 residues. Trimming at V came to 6 bases and at J to 15 bases, leaving 10 bases not matched to a gene. CDR3 DNA sequence: TGTGCCAGCAGACCCCTAGCGGGTGAACCGTTCTTC. Its translation: CASRPLAGEPFF.

V is TRBV24-1 and J is TRBJ2-2, with D possibly TRBD2 on 7 matching bases. This CDR3 contains 19 residues. Per germline, CDR1 KGHDR and CDR2 SFDVKD. Trimming took 4 bases from V and 0 from J, leaving 20 bases between them. The CDR3: CATSDEIRGAATNTGELFF. CDR3 nucleotide sequence: TGTGCCACCAGTGACGAGATACGGGGGGCTGCAACGAACACCGGGGAGCTGTTTTTT.

Note on this clone: The same CDR3 arises from other DNA sequences in this sample as well. This chain joins TRBV5-6 and TRBJ1-2, with 7 positions matching TRBD1. Germline CDR1 is SGHDT and CDR2 is YYEEEE. The V segment lost 0 bases and the J segment 3 bases; nucleotides outside the gene matches: 2. The CDR3 has 14 amino acids. The CDR3 nucleotides are TGTGCCAGCAGCTTGGCAGGGGGTCACTATGGCTACACCTTC. The encoded protein is CASSLAGGHYGYTF.